This T cell receptor (beta chain) was sequenced for a study of OX40 agonist ivuxolimab in advanced cancers. Study as a whole: An agonistic anti-OX40 (CD134) antibody, ivuxolimab, was used to treat the patients. At under 85% male, the cohort had a mean age of 60 years, ranging from about 23 to 79. There were three patients with partial responses, one having hepatocellular carcinoma and two cutaneous melanoma. Study-wide results and limits: Some patients without response likewise showed low normalized clonal expansion.

Concerning this clone itself: What it recognizes is unknown.

Clones were sequenced by immunoSEQ multiplex PCR, and TCRdb holds only the in-frame ones, with some missing. Here the sample spans 75,000 to 100,000 clones, over 75% being singletons. This TCR was sampled from an adult with an advanced solid tumor such as melanoma, head and neck, liver or kidney cancer. This sample comprised CD4+ or CD8+ T cells sorted from blood, obtained in a trial of the OX40 agonist ivuxolimab.

CDR3 amino acids: CASSLVSGLEQFF. CDR3 sequence (DNA): TGCGCCAGCAGCTTGGTTTCAGGGCTTGAGCAGTTCTTC. This chain uses TRBV5-1 with TRBJ2-1; weak D call: TRBD1 (5 bases). CDR3 length: 13 amino acids. V lost 0 bases and J lost 9, with 10 bases in between. Germline values: CDR1 SGHRS, CDR2 YFSETQ.